There are a few counts of the clone carrying this T cell receptor beta chain. Antigen: not known. Germline V gene sequence: CDR1 MNHEY, CDR2 SVGAGI. This CDR3 comprises 15 residues. V shed 10 bases, J shed 4 bases, and the junction held 9 bases outside the gene matches. It was with 60 Vbeta and 13 Jbeta primers that the PCR ran. Measured with immunoSEQ multiplex PCR; TCRdb has only the in-frame clones, and not every one. The sample carries some 180,000 clones, roughly 80% recorded once. This entry is derived from a study of cytomegalovirus exposure and HLA in healthy donors. Findings and limits, study-wide: A later analysis showed that HLA-associated TCR beta chains had undergone more clonal expansion than equally common others. Near-uniform donor sequencing depth was presumed by presence/absence analyses. As a later analysis showed, a missense DCLRE1C variant was linked to trimming of TCR beta V- and J-genes.

This receptor was identified in a male donor in good health and CMV-seronegative. The sequenced material came from PBMCs. The V and J genes are TRBV6-5 and TRBJ2-5, with 13 bases matching TRBD2. For the CDR3, the DNA is TGTGCCACCCGAATTAGGACTAGCGGGGGAGAGACCCAGTACTTC. It is translated as CATRIRTSGGETQYF.